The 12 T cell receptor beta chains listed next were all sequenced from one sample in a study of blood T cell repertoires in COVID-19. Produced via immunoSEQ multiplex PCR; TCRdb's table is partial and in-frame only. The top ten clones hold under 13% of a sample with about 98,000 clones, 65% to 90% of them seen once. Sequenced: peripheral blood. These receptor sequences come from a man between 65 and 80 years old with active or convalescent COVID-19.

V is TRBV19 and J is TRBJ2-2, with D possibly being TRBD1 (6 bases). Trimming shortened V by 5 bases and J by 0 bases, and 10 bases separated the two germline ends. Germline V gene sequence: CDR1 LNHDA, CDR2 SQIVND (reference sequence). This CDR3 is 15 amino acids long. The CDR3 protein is CASSPGTTNTGELFF. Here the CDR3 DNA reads TGTGCCAGTAGTCCCGGGACAACGAACACCGGGGAGCTGTTTTTT.

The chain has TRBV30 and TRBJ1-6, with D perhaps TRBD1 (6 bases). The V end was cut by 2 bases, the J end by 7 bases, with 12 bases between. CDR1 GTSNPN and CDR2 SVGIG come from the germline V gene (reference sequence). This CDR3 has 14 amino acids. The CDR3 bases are TGTGCCTGGAGTCCCCGGACAGACAATTCACCCCTCCACTTT. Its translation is CAWSPRTDNSPLHF.

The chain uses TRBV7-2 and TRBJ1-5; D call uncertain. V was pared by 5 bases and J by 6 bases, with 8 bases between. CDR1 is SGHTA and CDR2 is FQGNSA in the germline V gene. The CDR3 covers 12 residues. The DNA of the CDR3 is TGTGCCAGCAGCCCCGCGGGTCAGCCCCAGCATTTT. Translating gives CASSPAGQPQHF.

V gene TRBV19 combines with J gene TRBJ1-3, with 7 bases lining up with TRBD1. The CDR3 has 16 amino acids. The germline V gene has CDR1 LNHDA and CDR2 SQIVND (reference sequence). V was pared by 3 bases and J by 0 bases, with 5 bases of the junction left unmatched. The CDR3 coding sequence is TGTGCCAGTAGTATTCAGGGGGTGAGCTCTGGAAACACCATATATTTT. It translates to CASSIQGVSSGNTIYF.

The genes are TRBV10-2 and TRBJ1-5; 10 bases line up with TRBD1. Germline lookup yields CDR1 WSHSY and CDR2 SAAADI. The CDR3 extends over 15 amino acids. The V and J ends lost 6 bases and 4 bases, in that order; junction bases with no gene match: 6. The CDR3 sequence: CASRNPGQGNQPQHF. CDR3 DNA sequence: TGCGCCAGCAGAAATCCGGGACAGGGGAATCAGCCCCAGCATTTT.

CDR3 in amino acids: CAWRREPGQPQHF. CDR3 nucleotide sequence: TGTGCCTGGAGGAGAGAACCGGGACAGCCCCAGCATTTT. The rearrangement links TRBV30 to TRBJ1-5; no firm D call. The germline V and J ends were trimmed by 3 bases and 7 bases, with 13 bases remaining between them. CDR3 length: 13 residues. In germline, CDR1 is GTSNPN, CDR2 SVGIG (reference sequence).

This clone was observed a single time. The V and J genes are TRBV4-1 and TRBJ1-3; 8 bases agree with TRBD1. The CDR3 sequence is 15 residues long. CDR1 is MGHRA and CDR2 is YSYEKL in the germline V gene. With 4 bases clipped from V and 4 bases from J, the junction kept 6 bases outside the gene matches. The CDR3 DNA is TGCGCCAGCAGCCCAGGACAGGGCGCGGGAAACACCATATATTTT. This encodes CASSPGQGAGNTIYF.

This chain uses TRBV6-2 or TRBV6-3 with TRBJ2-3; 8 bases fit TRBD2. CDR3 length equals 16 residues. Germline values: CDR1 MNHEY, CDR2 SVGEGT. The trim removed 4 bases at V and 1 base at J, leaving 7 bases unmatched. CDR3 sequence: CASSSAPSGRTDTQYF. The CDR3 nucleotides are TGTGCCAGCAGTTCCGCCCCTAGCGGGCGCACAGATACGCAGTATTTT.

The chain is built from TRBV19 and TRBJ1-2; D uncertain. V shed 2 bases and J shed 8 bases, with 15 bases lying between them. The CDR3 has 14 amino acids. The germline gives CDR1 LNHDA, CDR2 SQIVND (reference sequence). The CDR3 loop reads CASSISTETAGYTF. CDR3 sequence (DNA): TGTGCCAGTAGTATAAGTACGGAAACAGCCGGCTACACCTTC.

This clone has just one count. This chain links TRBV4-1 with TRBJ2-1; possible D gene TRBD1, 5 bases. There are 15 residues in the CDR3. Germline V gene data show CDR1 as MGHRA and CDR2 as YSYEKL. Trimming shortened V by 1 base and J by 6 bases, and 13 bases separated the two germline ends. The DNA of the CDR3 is TGCGCCAGCAGCCAAGGTCTGGGAACAGGCAATGAGCAGTTCTTC. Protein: CASSQGLGTGNEQFF.

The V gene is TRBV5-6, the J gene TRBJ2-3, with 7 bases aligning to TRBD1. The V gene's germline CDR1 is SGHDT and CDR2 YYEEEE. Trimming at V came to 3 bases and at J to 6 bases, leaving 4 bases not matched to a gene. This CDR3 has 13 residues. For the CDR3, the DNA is TGTGCCAGCAGCTACACAGGGGCGGATACGCAGTATTTT. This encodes CASSYTGADTQYF.

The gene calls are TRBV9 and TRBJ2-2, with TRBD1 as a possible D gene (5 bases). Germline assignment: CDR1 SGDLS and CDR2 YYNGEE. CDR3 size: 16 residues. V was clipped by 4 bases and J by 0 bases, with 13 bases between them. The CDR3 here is CASSPRQFPNTGELFF. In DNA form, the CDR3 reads TGTGCCAGCAGCCCCCGACAGTTCCCGAACACCGGGGAGCTGTTTTTT.